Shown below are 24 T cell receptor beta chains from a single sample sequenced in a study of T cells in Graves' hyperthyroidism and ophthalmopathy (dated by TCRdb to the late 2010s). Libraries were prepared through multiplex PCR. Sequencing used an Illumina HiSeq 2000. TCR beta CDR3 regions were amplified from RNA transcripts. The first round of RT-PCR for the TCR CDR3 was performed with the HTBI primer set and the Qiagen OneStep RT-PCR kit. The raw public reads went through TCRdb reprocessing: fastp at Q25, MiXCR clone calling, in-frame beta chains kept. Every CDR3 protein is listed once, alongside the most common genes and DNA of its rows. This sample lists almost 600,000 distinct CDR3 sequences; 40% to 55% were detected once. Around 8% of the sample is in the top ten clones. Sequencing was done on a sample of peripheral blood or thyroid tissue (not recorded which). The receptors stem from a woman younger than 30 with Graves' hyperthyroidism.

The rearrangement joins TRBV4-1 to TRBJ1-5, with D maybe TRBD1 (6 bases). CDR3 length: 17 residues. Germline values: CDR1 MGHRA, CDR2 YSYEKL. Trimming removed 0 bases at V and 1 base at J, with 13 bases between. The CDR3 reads CASSQDAGAGSNQPQHF. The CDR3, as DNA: TGCGCCAGCAGCCAAGACGCAGGGGCAGGGAGCAATCAGCCCCAGCATTTT.

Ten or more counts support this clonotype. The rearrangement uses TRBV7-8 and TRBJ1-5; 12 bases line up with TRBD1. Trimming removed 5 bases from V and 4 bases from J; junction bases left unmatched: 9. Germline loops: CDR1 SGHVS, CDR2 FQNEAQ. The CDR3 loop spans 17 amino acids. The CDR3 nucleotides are TGTGCCAGCAGCCTGTACGGGACAGGGGGCAGGAATCAGCCCCAGCATTTT. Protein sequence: CASSLYGTGGRNQPQHF.

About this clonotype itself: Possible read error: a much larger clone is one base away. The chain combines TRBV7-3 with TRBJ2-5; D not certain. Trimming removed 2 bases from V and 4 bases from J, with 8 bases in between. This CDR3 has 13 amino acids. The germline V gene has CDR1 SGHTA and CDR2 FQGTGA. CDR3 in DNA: TGTGCCAGCAGCTTAGGCCGCTTAGAGACCCAGTACTTC. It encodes CASSLGRLETQYF. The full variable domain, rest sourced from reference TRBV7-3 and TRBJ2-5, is GAGVSQTPSNKVTEKGKYVELRCDPISGHTALYWYRQSLGQGPEFLIYFQGTGAADDSGLPNDRFFAVRPEGSVSTLKIQRTERGDSAVYLCASSLGRLETQYFGPGTRLLVL.

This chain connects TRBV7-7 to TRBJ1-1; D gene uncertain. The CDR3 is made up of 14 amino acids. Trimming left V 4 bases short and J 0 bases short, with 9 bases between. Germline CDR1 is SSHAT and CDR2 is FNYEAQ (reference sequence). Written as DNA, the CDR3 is TGTGCCAGCAGCTCTGGAGCAATGAACACTGAAGCTTTCTTT. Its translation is CASSSGAMNTEAFF.

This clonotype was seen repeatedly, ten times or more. The DNA of the CDR3 is TGTGCCAGCAGCCCTTATTCTGGCGGGAGGGGGGAGACCCAGTACTTC. It encodes CASSPYSGGRGETQYF. The V and J genes are TRBV11-2 and TRBJ2-5, with 9 positions matching TRBD2. J was trimmed by 5 bases and V by 5 bases; bases with no gene match: 12. This CDR3 is built from 16 residues. Germline V CDR1 and CDR2: SGHAT, FQNNGV.

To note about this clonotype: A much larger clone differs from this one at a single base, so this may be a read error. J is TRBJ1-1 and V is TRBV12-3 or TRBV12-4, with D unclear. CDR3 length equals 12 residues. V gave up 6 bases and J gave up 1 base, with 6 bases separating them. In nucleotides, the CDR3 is TGTGCCAGCAGGCACAAGAACACTGAAGCTTTCTTT. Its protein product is CASRHKNTEAFF.

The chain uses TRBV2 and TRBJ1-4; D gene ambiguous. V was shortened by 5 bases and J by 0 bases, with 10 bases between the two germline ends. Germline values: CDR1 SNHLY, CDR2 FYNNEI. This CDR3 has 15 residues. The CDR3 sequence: CASSPDGATNEKLFF. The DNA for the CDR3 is TGTGCCAGCAGTCCCGACGGTGCAACTAATGAAAAACTGTTTTTT.

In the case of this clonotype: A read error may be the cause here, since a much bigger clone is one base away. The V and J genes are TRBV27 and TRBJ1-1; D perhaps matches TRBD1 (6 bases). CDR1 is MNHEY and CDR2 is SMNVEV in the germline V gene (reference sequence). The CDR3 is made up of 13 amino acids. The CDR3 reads CTSSSPQGSEAFF. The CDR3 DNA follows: TGTACCAGCAGTAGCCCCCAGGGGTCTGAAGCTTTCTTT.

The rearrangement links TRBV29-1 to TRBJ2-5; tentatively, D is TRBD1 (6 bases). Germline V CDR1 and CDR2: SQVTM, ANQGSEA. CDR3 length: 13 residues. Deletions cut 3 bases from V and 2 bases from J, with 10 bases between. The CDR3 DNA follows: TGCAGCGTTGAGGACAGAAGACAAGAGACCCAGTACTTC. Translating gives CSVEDRRQETQYF.

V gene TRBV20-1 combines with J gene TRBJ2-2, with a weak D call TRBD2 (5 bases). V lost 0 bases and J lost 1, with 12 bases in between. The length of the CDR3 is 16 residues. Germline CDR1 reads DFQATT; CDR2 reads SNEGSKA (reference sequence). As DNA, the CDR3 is TGCAGTGCTAGAGATAGGGAGCGGAGGAACACCGGGGAGCTGTTTTTT. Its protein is CSARDRERRNTGELFF.

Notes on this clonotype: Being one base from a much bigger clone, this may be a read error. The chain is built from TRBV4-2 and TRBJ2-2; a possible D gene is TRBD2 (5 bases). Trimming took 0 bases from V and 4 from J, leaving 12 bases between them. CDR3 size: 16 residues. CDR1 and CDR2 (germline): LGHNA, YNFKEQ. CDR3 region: CASSQDSSVATGELFF. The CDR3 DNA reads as TGTGCCAGCAGCCAAGATAGTAGCGTTGCCACCGGGGAGCTGTTTTTT.

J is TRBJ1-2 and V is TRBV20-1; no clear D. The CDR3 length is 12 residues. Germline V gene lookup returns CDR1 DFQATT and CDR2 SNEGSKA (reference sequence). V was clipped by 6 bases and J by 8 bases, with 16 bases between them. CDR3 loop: CSAQTGEVGYTF. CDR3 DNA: TGCAGTGCCCAAACCGGGGAAGTGGGCTACACCTTC.

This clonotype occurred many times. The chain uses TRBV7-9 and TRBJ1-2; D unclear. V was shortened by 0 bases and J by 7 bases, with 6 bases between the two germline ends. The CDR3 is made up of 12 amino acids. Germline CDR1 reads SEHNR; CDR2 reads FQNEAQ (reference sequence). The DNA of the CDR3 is TGTGCCAGCAGCTTAGCTTCGGGTGGCTACACCTTC. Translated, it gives CASSLASGGYTF.

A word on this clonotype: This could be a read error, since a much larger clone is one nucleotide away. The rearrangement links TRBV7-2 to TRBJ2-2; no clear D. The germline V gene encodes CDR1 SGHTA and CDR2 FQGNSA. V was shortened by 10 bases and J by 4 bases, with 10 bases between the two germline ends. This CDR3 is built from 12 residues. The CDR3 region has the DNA TGTGCCAAGCTATTAAGCACCGGGGAGCTGTTTTTT. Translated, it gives CAKLLSTGELFF.

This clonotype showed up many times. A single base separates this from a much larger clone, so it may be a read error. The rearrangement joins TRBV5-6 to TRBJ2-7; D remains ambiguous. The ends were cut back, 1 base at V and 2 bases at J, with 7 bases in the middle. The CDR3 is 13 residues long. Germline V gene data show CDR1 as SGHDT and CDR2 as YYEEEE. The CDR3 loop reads CASSLNRAYEQYF. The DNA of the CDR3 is TGTGCCAGCAGCTTGAACAGAGCCTACGAGCAGTACTTC.

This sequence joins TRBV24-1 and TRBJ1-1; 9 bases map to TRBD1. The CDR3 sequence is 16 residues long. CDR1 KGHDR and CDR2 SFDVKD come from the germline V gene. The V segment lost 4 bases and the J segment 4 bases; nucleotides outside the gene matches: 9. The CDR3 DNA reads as TGTGCCACCAGTGACCCACAGGGGGCGTATGGCACTGAAGCTTTCTTT. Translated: CATSDPQGAYGTEAFF.

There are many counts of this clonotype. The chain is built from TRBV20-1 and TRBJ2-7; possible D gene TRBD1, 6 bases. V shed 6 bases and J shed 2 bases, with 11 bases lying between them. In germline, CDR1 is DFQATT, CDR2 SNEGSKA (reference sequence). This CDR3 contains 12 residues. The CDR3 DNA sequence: TGCAGTGCGGGGGACACTACCTACGAGCAGTACTTC. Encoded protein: CSAGDTTYEQYF.

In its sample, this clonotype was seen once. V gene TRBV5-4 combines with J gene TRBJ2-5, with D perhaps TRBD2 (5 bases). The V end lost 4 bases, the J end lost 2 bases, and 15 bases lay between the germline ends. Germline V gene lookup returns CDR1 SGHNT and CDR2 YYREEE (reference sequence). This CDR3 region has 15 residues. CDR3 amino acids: CASSQDWTGQETQYF. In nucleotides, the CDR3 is TGTGCCAGCAGCCAAGATTGGACGGGACAAGAGACCCAGTACTTC. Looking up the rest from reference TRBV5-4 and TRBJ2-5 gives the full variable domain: ETGVTQSPTHLIKTRGQQVTLRCSSQSGHNTVSWYQQALGQGPQFIFQYYREEENGRGNFPPRFSGLQFPNYSSELNVNALELDDSALYLCASSQDWTGQETQYFGPGTRLLVL.

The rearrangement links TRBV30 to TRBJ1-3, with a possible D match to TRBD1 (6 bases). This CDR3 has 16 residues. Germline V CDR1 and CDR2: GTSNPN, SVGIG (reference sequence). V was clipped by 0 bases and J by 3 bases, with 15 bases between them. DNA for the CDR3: TGTGCCTGGAGTGTACCCTCCGGGACATATGGAAACACCATATATTTT. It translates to CAWSVPSGTYGNTIYF. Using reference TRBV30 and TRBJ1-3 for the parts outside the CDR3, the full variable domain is SQTIHQWPATLVQPVGSPLSLECTVEGTSNPNLYWYRQAAGRGLQLLFYSVGIGQISSEVPQNLSASRPQDRQFILSSKKLLLSDSGFYLCAWSVPSGTYGNTIYFGEGSWLTVV.

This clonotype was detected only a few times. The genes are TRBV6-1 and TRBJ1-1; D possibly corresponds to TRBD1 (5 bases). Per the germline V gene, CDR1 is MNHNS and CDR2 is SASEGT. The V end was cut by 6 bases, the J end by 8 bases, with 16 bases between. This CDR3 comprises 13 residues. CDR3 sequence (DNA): TGTGCCAGCAGCGAGAGGGACCGGGCAGAAGCTTTCTTT. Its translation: CASSERDRAEAFF.

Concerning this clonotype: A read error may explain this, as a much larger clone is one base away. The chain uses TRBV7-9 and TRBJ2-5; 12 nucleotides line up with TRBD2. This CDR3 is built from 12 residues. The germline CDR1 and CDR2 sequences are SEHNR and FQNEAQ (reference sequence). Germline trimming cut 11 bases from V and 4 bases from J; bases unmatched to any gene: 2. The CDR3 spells CAPGLAGETQYF. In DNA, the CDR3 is TGTGCCCCGGGACTAGCGGGAGAGACCCAGTACTTC.

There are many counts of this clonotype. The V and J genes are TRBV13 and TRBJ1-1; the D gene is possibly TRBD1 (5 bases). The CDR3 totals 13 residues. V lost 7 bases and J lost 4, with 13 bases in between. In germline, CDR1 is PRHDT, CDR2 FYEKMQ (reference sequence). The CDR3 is CASTLGVGTEAFF. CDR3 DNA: TGTGCCAGCACCCTGGGGGTAGGCACTGAAGCTTTCTTT.

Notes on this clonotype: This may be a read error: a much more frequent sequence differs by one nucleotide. In nucleotides, the CDR3 is TGCAGTGCTATAGATCCGCAGGTTGAGACCCAGTACTTC. Residues: CSAIDPQVETQYF. The J gene is TRBJ2-5, the V gene TRBV20-1, with D hard to call. The CDR3 sequence is 13 residues long. Germline V lookup: CDR1 DFQATT, CDR2 SNEGSKA (reference sequence). Trimming removed 4 bases at V and 5 bases at J, with 14 bases between.

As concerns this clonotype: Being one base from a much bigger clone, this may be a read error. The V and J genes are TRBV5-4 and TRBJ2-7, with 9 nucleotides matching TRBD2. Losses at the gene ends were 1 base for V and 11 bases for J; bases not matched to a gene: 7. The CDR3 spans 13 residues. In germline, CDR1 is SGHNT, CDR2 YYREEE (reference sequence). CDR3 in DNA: TGTGCCAGCAGCTTGCGGCGGGAGGGCCCCAAGTACTTC. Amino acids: CASSLRREGPKYF.